This T cell receptor beta chain emerged from a study of blood T cell repertoires in COVID-19. Study at large: Material from acute and convalescent COVID-19 was sourced from the United States, Italy and Spain.

The J segment lost 8 bases and the V segment lost 0 bases, leaving 7 bases of the junction unmatched. The CDR3 totals 15 residues. The germline gives CDR1 MNHEY, CDR2 SVGAGI. The table came from immunoSEQ multiplex PCR; TCRdb's copy has only in-frame clones and leaves some out. The sample shows more than 200,000 clones, around nine tenths of them seen only once. In assigning cohorts, the study relied on participant-reported clinical history. The rearrangement uses TRBV6-5 and TRBJ2-1, with 7 nucleotides matching TRBD2. The receptor was derived from a woman in her forties or fifties who had recovered from COVID-19. The sample taken for sequencing was PBMCs or T cells enriched from blood (not recorded which). The CDR3: CASSYSGLQIYEQFF. CDR3 DNA sequence: TGTGCCAGCAGTTACTCGGGACTACAAATCTATGAGCAGTTCTTC.